What follows are 28 T cell receptor beta chains derived from one specimen sequenced in a study of CD8 T cells in ankylosing spondylitis. TCRdb re-derived calls from the 5' RACE reads in MiXCR, one entry per CDR3 protein. The table lists tens of thousands of distinct CDR3 sequences, roughly 6.1% of them singletons. What was sequenced was synovial fluid, either unsorted or a sorted T cell fraction (not recorded which). These receptors were obtained from a male donor with ankylosing spondylitis.

This clonotype was detected ten times or more. The rearrangement links TRBV29-1 to TRBJ2-7; D remains ambiguous. The CDR3 is 12 residues long. Deletions cut 1 base from V and 4 bases from J, with 8 bases between. Germline lookup yields CDR1 SQVTM and CDR2 ANQGSEA. CDR3 residues: CSVEGTPYEQYF. The CDR3 bases are TGCAGCGTTGAAGGGACCCCTTACGAGCAGTACTTC.

As concerns this clonotype: Since a much larger clone is just one base distant, this may be a read error. The chain recombines TRBV28 with TRBJ2-1, with 7 bases fitting TRBD2. Germline lookup yields CDR1 MDHEN and CDR2 SYDVKM. This CDR3 spans 16 amino acids. Here the CDR3 reads CAGSPLAGEAGNEQFF. The CDR3 nucleotides are TGTGCCGGCAGTCCCCTCGCGGGAGAGGCAGGAAATGAGCAGTTCTTC.

This clonotype was seen a few times. The chain uses TRBV20-1 and TRBJ1-2; 7 bases fit TRBD1. From germline, CDR1 is DFQATT and CDR2 SNEGSKA (reference sequence). V shed 3 bases and J 4 bases; nucleotides not matched to a gene: 8. This CDR3 is built from 14 residues. The DNA for the CDR3 is TGCAGTGCTAGGAGGGGACAGAAAGTCTATGGCTACACCTTC. The encoded protein is CSARRGQKVYGYTF.

In its sample, this clonotype was seen a few times. The genes are TRBV20-1 and TRBJ2-5; TRBD1 agrees at 7 bases. V was clipped by 3 bases and J by 4 bases; unmatched bases: 14. Germline lookup yields CDR1 DFQATT and CDR2 SNEGSKA (reference sequence). The CDR3 length is 16 residues. The CDR3 reads CSARPRTGVRGETQYF. The CDR3 nucleotides are TGCAGTGCTAGGCCTCGTACAGGGGTGCGAGGAGAGACCCAGTACTTC.

The chain combines TRBV6-1 with TRBJ2-7; D gene uncertain. Looked up from germline, CDR1 is MNHNS and CDR2 is SASEGT. V was cut by 6 bases and J by 5 bases, with 17 bases left in between. This CDR3 contains 14 residues. Here the CDR3 reads CASRRPGPKDEQYF. The CDR3, as DNA: TGTGCCAGCAGGCGTCCCGGGCCCAAGGACGAGCAGTACTTC.

This clonotype was counted ten times or more. The rearrangement joins TRBV18 to TRBJ2-5; D possibly corresponds to TRBD2 (6 bases). Germline V lookup: CDR1 KGHSH, CDR2 LQKENI. CDR3 size: 13 residues. V lost 1 base to trimming and J lost 5 bases, with 8 bases between them. This CDR3 is CASSPQSGETQYF. The CDR3 DNA reads as TGTGCCAGCTCACCACAGAGCGGGGAGACCCAGTACTTC.

This sequence joins TRBV6-2 or TRBV6-3 and TRBJ2-1; D not resolved. Germline V gives CDR1 MNHEY, CDR2 SVGEGT. Trimming removed 4 bases at V and 9 bases at J, with 19 bases between. This CDR3 comprises 15 residues. The CDR3 bases are TGTGCCAGCAGTTTGATGCCCATTCCGAGAGCTGAGCAGTTCTTC. Its translation is CASSLMPIPRAEQFF.

This clonotype has at least ten counts. This rearrangement joins TRBV3-1 to TRBJ1-2, with 7 bases lining up with TRBD1. The junction had 6 bases not matched to a gene; V was cut back by 0 bases and J by 8 bases. This CDR3 spans 14 amino acids. Germline V CDR1 and CDR2: LGHDT, YNNKEL (reference sequence). As DNA, the CDR3 is TGTGCCAGCAGCCAAGATGACAGGGCAGGAGGCTACACCTTC. The encoded protein is CASSQDDRAGGYTF.

This clonotype was detected a few times. The chain joins TRBV4-1 to TRBJ2-3, with 12 nucleotides matching TRBD2. Per the germline V gene, CDR1 is MGHRA and CDR2 is YSYEKL. Germline trimming cut 4 bases from V and 4 bases from J; bases unmatched to any gene: 12. The CDR3 runs to 18 residues. The CDR3 bases are TGCGCCAGCAGCCTGGGACTAGCGGGTATTTCCCGGGCAGATACGCAGTATTTT. As protein: CASSLGLAGISRADTQYF.

The J gene is TRBJ1-6, the V gene TRBV20-1; maybe TRBD1 (6 bases). V dropped 6 bases and J dropped 8 bases, with 23 bases sitting between them. The CDR3 length is 16 residues. Germline V gene lookup returns CDR1 DFQATT and CDR2 SNEGSKA (reference sequence). CDR3 nucleotides: TGCAGTGCCCTCACGGGGGCCTCCGGTAGGGATTCACCCCTCCACTTT. Its protein is CSALTGASGRDSPLHF.

This clonotype came up many times. The germline gene is not matched at one end of the junction; a read error may be the cause. The rearrangement links TRBV14 to TRBJ1-1; D remains unclear. The CDR3 has 14 amino acids. Germline V gene data show CDR1 as SGHDN and CDR2 as FVKESK. The CDR3 protein is CASSQELISTIKVF. The CDR3 nucleotides read TGTGCCAGCAGCCAAGAGTTAATCTCCACCATAAAAGTCTTT.

This clonotype was seen at least ten times. This chain links TRBV7-2 with TRBJ1-4; D not certain. Trimming cost V 4 bases and J 4 bases, with 10 bases left between them. CDR1 is SGHTA, CDR2 FQGNSA, per germline. The CDR3 totals 14 residues. Here the CDR3 DNA reads TGTGCCAGCAGCTCTGACACCTTTAATGAAAAACTGTTTTTT. As protein: CASSSDTFNEKLFF. Together with reference TRBV7-2 and TRBJ1-4, the CDR3 gives the full variable domain: GAGVSQSPSNKVTEKGKDVELRCDPISGHTALYWYRQSLGQGLEFLIYFQGNSAPDKSGLPSDRFSAERTGGSVSTLTIQRTQQEDSAVYLCASSSDTFNEKLFFGSGTQLSVL.

The chain carries TRBV6-1 and TRBJ2-7; tentative D call: TRBD1 (6 bases). The CDR3 loop spans 13 amino acids. Trimming removed 6 bases at V and 6 bases at J, with 15 bases between. Per the germline V gene, CDR1 is MNHNS and CDR2 is SASEGT. CDR3 loop: CASSHLGTFEQYF. The CDR3 DNA reads TGTGCCAGCAGCCACCTCGGGACATTCGAGCAGTACTTC.

The rearrangement uses TRBV5-6 and TRBJ2-7; D might be TRBD2 (7 bases). V lost 3 bases to trimming and J lost 3 bases, with 13 bases between them. CDR1 is SGHDT and CDR2 is YYEEEE in the germline V gene. The CDR3 is 14 residues long. CDR3 coding DNA: TGTGCCAGCAGCTACAGAGGGGGGGGCTACGAGCAGTACTTC. Amino acid sequence: CASSYRGGGYEQYF.

This clonotype was counted at least ten times. V usage is TRBV6-1 and J usage is TRBJ2-7; tentatively, D is TRBD1 (5 bases). The CDR3 totals 12 residues. Trimming stripped 3 bases from V and 6 bases from J, with 9 bases between. Germline assignment: CDR1 MNHNS and CDR2 SASEGT. This chain's CDR3 is CASSDRAGEQYF. CDR3 sequence (DNA): TGTGCCAGCAGTGACAGGGCCGGCGAGCAGTACTTC.

This clonotype came up many times. The chain uses TRBV29-1 and TRBJ2-7; TRBD2 might be the D (6 bases). CDR3 length: 13 amino acids. V lost 7 bases, J lost 0 bases, and 13 bases lay in between. CDR1 SQVTM and CDR2 ANQGSEA come from the germline V gene. CDR3 in amino acids: CSARRALSYEQYF. The CDR3 DNA sequence: TGCAGCGCCCGGAGGGCCCTCTCCTACGAGCAGTACTTC.

This clonotype appeared many times. As DNA, the CDR3 is TGTGCCACCAGTATGACAGGGGCGGGCATTGAAGCTTTCTTT. Translation: CATSMTGAGIEAFF. The chain is built from TRBV15 and TRBJ1-1, with 8 bases aligning to TRBD1. J gave up 7 bases and V 6 bases, and 10 bases lay outside the gene matches. The CDR3 has 14 residues. CDR1 and CDR2 (germline): LNHNV, YYDKDF (reference sequence).

The chain has TRBV15 and TRBJ2-7, with D possibly matching TRBD2 (6 bases). CDR3 length: 15 amino acids. CDR1 and CDR2 from the germline V gene are LNHNV and YYDKDF (reference sequence). V was trimmed by 0 bases and J by 3 bases, leaving 12 bases between them. The CDR3 DNA is TGTGCCACCAGCAGAGAGCCCGGGACTCACTACGAGCAGTACTTC. It encodes CATSREPGTHYEQYF.

Sample share makes this clonotype medium-sized. The chain recombines TRBV18 with TRBJ1-1; D gene unclear. The CDR3 loop spans 15 amino acids. Germline CDR1 and CDR2: KGHSH and LQKENI. V dropped 0 bases and J dropped 5 bases, with 13 bases sitting between them. CDR3 DNA: TGTGCCAGCTCACCACCGCTCAGCCGAACGACTGAAGCTTTCTTT. Amino acid sequence: CASSPPLSRTTEAFF.

This clonotype was counted between two and nine times. The chain links TRBV7-2 to TRBJ2-2, with 8 bases identical to TRBD2. V dropped 5 bases and J dropped 10; count of bases not matched to a gene: 12. This CDR3 region has 15 residues. Germline V gives CDR1 SGHTA, CDR2 FQGNSA. The CDR3 DNA sequence: TGTGCCAGCAGCGTGACTAGCGTCGGGTTCGCGGAGCTGTTTTTT. This translates into CASSVTSVGFAELFF.

This clonotype was detected ten times or more. The rearrangement links TRBV18 to TRBJ1-5; D not certain. CDR1 is KGHSH and CDR2 is LQKENI in the germline V gene. The CDR3 consists of 14 residues. V was pared by 0 bases and J by 5 bases, with 8 bases between. CDR3 DNA: TGTGCCAGCTCACCACCGCCTGGCCATCAGCCCCAGCATTTT. As protein: CASSPPPGHQPQHF.

Many counts were recorded for this clonotype. CDR3 DNA: TGCGCCAGCAGCTCCGGGACAGGGGGCTATGAGCAGTTCTTC. Residues: CASSSGTGGYEQFF. The J gene is TRBJ2-1, the V gene TRBV5-1; 12 bases match TRBD1. The germline V gene encodes CDR1 SGHRS and CDR2 YFSETQ. The CDR3 contains 14 residues. V shed 3 bases, J shed 8 bases, and the junction held 3 bases outside the gene matches.

V and J are TRBV7-8 and TRBJ2-3, with TRBD2 matching over 7 bases. Germline CDR1 reads SGHVS; CDR2 reads FQNEAQ. With 1 base clipped from V and 8 bases from J, the junction kept 6 bases outside the gene matches. The CDR3 sequence is 14 residues long. This CDR3 reads CASSLERGTATQYF. CDR3 nucleotide sequence: TGTGCCAGCAGCTTAGAGCGGGGCACGGCTACGCAGTATTTT.

This clonotype was observed at least ten times. The V gene is TRBV5-1, the J gene TRBJ1-6; 7 bases map to TRBD1. Per the germline V gene, CDR1 is SGHRS and CDR2 is YFSETQ. CDR3 size: 15 residues. V was clipped by 2 bases and J by 7 bases; unmatched bases: 6. Here the CDR3 reads CASSLSGQKNSPLHF. The CDR3 coding sequence is TGCGCCAGCAGCTTATCGGGACAGAAGAATTCACCCCTCCACTTT.

In this sample, this clonotype turned up many times. The genes are TRBV5-1 and TRBJ2-7; 11 nucleotides agree with TRBD2. The germline V gene has CDR1 SGHRS and CDR2 YFSETQ. The junction had 15 bases not matched to a gene; V was cut back by 6 bases and J by 1 base. The CDR3 covers 18 residues. CDR3 coding DNA: TGCGCCAGCAAGGAAGCTCTAGAGACTAGCGGGGTTTCCTACGAGCAGTACTTC. Encoded protein: CASKEALETSGVSYEQYF.

The rearrangement links TRBV11-2 to TRBJ1-5; D perhaps matches TRBD1 (5 bases). The germline CDR1 and CDR2 sequences are SGHAT and FQNNGV. The CDR3 runs to 14 residues. V gave up 2 bases and J gave up 6 bases, with 11 bases separating them. The CDR3 reads CASSLSPGVQPQHF. The CDR3 coding sequence is TGTGCCAGCAGCTTAAGTCCGGGGGTTCAGCCCCAGCATTTT.

The V and J genes are TRBV19 and TRBJ2-5, with 10 bases lining up with TRBD1. The germline gives CDR1 LNHDA, CDR2 SQIVND (reference sequence). The CDR3 sequence is 15 residues long. The V and J ends lost 4 bases and 4 bases, in that order; junction bases with no gene match: 6. The CDR3 reads CASSKGTGVRETQYF. CDR3 DNA: TGTGCCAGTAGTAAAGGGACAGGGGTGCGAGAGACCCAGTACTTC.

This clonotype appeared a few times. The chain employs TRBV5-6 and TRBJ1-1; no firm D call. This CDR3 contains 20 residues. Germline CDR1 reads SGHDT; CDR2 reads YYEEEE. Trimming removed 3 bases from V and 0 bases from J, with 27 bases in between. The CDR3 here is CASSSPSLGRSYFMNTEAFF. The DNA of the CDR3 is TGTGCCAGCAGCTCCCCCTCTCTCGGGAGGTCCTACTTCATGAACACTGAAGCTTTCTTT.